The present entry profiles one TCR beta chain with its context. There is no known antigen for this receptor. No much larger clone is present one base from it, and per-base qualities are unavailable. The record originates from a study of T cell changes during pregnancy in multiple sclerosis (dated by TCRdb to the late 2010s). Concerning the study at large: In women with multiple sclerosis, the researchers looked at how the T cell repertoire shifted as pregnancy progressed.

Library generation was performed with the immunoSEQ multiplex PCR assay. Held by TCRdb, this immuneACCESS table contains in-frame sequences only and omits some clones. Under half of the omission traces to an unresolved V gene where checked; the cause of the rest is unknown. The sample contains about 130,000 clones, about 95% of them found a single time. The ten largest make up over 0.35% of the sample. The CDR3 covers 13 residues, taking in both the cysteine and the phenylalanine. Only CDR3 DNA is held: 39 bases, read in frame from base 1. A distance of 6 bases separates the germline ends of V and J, which lose 5 bases and 2 bases respectively. Sequences MNHNY (CDR1) and SVGAGI (CDR2) are obtained from the germline V gene (reference sequence).

This sequence was found in a female donor with multiple sclerosis, enrolled in a pregnancy study. Here the chain combines TRBV6-6 and TRBJ2-2, with the identity of the D gene unclear. The source was peripheral blood, collected after pregnancy. The DNA reads as follows: TGTGCCAGCAGTAGAGGCAACACCGGGGAGCTGTTTTTT. Its protein reads: CASSRGNTGELFF.